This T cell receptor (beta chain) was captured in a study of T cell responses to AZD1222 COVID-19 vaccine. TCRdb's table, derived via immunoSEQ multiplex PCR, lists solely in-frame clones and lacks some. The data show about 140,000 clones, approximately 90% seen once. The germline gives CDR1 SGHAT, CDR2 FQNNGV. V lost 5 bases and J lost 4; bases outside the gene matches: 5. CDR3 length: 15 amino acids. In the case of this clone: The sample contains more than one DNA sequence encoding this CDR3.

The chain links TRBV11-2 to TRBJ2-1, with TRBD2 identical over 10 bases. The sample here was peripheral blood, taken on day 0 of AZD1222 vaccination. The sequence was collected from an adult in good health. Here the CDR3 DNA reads TGTGCCAGCAGCCCGACTAGCGGGCCTTACAATGAGCAGTTCTTC. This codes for CASSPTSGPYNEQFF.